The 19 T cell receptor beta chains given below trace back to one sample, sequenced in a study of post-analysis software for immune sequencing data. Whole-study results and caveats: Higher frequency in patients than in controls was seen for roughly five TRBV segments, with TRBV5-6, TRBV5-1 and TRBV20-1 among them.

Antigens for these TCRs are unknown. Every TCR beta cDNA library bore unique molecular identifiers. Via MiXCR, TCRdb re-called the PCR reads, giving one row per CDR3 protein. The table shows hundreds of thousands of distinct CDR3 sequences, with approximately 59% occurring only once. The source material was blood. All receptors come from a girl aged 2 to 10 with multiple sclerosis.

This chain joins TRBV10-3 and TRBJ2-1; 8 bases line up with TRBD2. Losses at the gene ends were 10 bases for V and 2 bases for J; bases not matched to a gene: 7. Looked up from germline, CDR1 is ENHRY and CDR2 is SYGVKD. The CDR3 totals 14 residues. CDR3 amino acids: CATGLSGAYNEQFF. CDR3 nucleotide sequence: TGTGCCACTGGACTTAGCGGGGCCTACAATGAGCAGTTCTTC.

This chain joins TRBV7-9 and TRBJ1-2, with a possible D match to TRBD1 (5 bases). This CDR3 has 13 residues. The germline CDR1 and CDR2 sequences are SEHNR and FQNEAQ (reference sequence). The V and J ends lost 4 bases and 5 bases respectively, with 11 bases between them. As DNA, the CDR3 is TGTGCCAGCAGCTCGGTTGGGGGATATGGCTACACCTTC. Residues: CASSSVGGYGYTF.

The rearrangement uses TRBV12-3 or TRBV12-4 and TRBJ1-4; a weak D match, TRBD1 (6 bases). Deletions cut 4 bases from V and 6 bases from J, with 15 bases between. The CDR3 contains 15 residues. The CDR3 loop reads CASSSLQGRDEKLFF. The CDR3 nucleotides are TGTGCCAGCAGTTCTCTACAGGGCAGGGATGAAAAACTGTTTTTT.

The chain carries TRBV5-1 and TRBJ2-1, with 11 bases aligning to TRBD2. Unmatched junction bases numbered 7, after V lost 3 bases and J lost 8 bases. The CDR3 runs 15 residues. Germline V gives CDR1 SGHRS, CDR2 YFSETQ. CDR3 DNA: TGCGCCAGCAGCTCCATAGCGGGGGGGCCGCATGAGCAGTTCTTC. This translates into CASSSIAGGPHEQFF.

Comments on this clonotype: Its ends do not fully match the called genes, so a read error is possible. In nucleotides, the CDR3 is TGCAACGTTGAGATGGGAAACGGGCAGTTCTTC. Its translation: CNVEMGNGQFF. The chain combines TRBV29-1 with TRBJ2-1; no clear D gene. The CDR3 has 11 residues. Germline assignment: CDR1 SQVTM and CDR2 ANQGSEA.

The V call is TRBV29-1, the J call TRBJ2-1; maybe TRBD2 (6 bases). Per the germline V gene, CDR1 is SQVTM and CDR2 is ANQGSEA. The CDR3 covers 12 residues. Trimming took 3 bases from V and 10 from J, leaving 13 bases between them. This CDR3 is CSVDRGAQEQFF. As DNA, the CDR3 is TGCAGCGTTGATCGCGGGGCACAGGAGCAGTTCTTC.

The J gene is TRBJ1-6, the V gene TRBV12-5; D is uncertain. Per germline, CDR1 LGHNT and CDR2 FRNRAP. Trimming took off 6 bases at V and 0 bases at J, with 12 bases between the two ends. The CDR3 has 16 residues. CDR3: CASGIGPGSYNSPLHF. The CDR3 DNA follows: TGTGCTAGTGGAATCGGCCCGGGCTCCTATAATTCACCCCTCCACTTT.

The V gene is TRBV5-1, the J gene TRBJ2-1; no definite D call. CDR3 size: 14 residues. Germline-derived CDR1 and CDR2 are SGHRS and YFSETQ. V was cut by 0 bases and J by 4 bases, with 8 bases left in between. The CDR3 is CASSLASAYNEQFF. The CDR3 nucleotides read TGCGCCAGCAGCTTGGCCTCGGCTTACAATGAGCAGTTCTTC. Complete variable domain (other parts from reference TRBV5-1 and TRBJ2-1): KAGVTQTPRYLIKTRGQQVTLSCSPISGHRSVSWYQQTPGQGLQFLFEYFSETQRNKGNFPGRFSGRQFSNSRSEMNVSTLELGDSALYLCASSLASAYNEQFFGPGTRLTVL.

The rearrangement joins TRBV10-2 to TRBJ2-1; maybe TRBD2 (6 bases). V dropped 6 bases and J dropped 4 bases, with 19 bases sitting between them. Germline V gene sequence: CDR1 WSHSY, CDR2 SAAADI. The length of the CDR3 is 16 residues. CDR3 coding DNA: TGCGCCAGCAGAGGCTCCTCAAGCGGGCCTTACAATGAGCAGTTCTTC. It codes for CASRGSSSGPYNEQFF.

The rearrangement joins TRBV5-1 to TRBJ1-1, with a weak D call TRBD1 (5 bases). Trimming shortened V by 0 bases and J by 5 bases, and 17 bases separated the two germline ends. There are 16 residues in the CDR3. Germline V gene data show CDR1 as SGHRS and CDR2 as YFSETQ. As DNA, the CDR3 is TGCGCCAGCAGCTTGGGGGCAGGGTGGAGTGGAACTGAAGCTTTCTTT. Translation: CASSLGAGWSGTEAFF.

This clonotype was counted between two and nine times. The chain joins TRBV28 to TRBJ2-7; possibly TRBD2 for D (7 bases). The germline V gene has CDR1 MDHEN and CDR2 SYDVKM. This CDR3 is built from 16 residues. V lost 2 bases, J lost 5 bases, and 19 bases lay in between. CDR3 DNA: TGTGCCAGCAGTTTAGATTTCCGGGGAGGGGGGCACGAGCAGTACTTC. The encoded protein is CASSLDFRGGGHEQYF.

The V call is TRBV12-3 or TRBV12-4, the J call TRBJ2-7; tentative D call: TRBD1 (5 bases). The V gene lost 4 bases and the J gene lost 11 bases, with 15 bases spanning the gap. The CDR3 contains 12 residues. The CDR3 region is CASSSPGRAKYF. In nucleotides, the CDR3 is TGTGCCAGCAGTTCCCCCGGCAGGGCCAAGTACTTC.

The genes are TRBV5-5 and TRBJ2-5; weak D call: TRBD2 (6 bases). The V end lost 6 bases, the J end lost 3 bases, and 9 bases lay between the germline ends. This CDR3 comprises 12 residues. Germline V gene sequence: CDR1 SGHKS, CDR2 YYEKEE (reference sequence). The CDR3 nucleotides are TGTGCCAGCAACGGGGGAAAAGAGACCCAGTACTTC. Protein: CASNGGKETQYF. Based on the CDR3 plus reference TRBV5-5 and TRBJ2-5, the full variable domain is DAGVTQSPTHLIKTRGQQVTLRCSPISGHKSVSWYQQVLGQGPQFIFQYYEKEERGRGNFPDRFSARQFPNYSSELNVNALLLGDSALYLCASNGGKETQYFGPGTRLLVL.

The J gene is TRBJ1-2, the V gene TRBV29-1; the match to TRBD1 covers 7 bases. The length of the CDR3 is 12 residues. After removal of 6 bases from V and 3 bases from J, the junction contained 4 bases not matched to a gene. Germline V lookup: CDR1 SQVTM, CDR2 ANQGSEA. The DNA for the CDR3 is TGCAGCGTGACAGGGCGGGACTATGGCTACACCTTC. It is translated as CSVTGRDYGYTF.

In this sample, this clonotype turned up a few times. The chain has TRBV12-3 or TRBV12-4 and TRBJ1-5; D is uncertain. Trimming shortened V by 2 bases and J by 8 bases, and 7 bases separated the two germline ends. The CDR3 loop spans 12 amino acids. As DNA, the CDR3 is TGTGCCAGCAGTTTATTCGGGAAGCCCCAGCATTTT. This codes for CASSLFGKPQHF.

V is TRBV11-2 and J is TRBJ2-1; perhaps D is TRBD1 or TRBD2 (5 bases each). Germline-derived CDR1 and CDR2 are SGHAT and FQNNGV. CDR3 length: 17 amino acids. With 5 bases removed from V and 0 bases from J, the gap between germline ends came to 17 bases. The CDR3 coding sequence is TGTGCCAGCAGCCCCAACACGGGGCCCCGCTCCTACAATGAGCAGTTCTTC. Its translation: CASSPNTGPRSYNEQFF.

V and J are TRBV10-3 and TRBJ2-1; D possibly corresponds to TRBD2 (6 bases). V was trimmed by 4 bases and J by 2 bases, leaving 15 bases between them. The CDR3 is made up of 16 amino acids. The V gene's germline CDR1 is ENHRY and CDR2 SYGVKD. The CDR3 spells CAISAGGDGTYNEQFF. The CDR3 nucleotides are TGTGCCATCAGTGCCGGCGGGGACGGAACCTACAATGAGCAGTTCTTC.

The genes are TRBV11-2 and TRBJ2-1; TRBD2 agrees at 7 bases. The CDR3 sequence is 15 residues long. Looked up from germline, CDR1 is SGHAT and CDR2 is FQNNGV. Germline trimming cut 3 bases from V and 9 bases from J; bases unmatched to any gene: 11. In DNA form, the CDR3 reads TGTGCCAGCAGCTTGGGGAGGGGCCGGAATAGTGAGCAGTTCTTC. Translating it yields CASSLGRGRNSEQFF.

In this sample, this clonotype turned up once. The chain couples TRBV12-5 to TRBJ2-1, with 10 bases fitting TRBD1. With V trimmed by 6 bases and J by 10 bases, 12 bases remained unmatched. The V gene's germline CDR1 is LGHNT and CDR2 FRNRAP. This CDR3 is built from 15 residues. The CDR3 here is CASGPGTGVEDEQFF. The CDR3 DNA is TGTGCTAGTGGCCCCGGGACAGGGGTGGAGGACGAGCAGTTCTTC.